Listed below are T cell receptor beta chains from one sample, sequenced in a study of CD8 T cells in ankylosing spondylitis. From the 5' RACE reads, TCRdb called clonotypes with MiXCR, one entry per CDR3 protein. Among 670,000 or so distinct CDR3 sequences listed, around 17% were seen once. The sequencing sample was made of blood, either unsorted or a sorted T cell fraction (not recorded which). The receptor source for this set is a male donor with ankylosing spondylitis. Each CDR3 is given with its conserved first and last residue. The D gene is left open where the match is weak. A row's size may be missing; if present it is once, few, many or a size class.

D | J | size | length | V | DNA | CDR3
NA | TRBJ2-7 | few | 13 | TRBV20-1 | TGCAGTGCTAGAGATACATGGGAGTCGGAGCAGTACTTC | CSARDTWESEQYF
NA | TRBJ2-1 | few | 12 | TRBV30 | TGTGCCTGGAGTAAAAAAAAAGGGGAGCAGTTCTTC | CAWSKKKGEQFF
NA | TRBJ2-1 | NA | 10 | TRBV7-9 | TGTGCCAGCAGCTTAAATTGGCAGTTCTTC | CASSLNWQFF
TRBD2 | TRBJ2-3 | NA | 15 | TRBV12-3/TRBV12-4 | TGTGCCAGCACCCAAGCGGGGCCCTGGACAGATACGCAGTATTTT | CASTQAGPWTDTQYF
TRBD2 | TRBJ2-1 | NA | 15 | TRBV5-1 | TGCGCCAGCAGCTCGGGACTAGCGTCCCACAATGAGCAGTTCTTC | CASSSGLASHNEQFF
TRBD2 | TRBJ2-3 | NA | 13 | TRBV20-1 | TGCAGTGCTAGGCTAGCGGGAGTGCATACGCAGTATTTT | CSARLAGVHTQYF
TRBD2 | TRBJ2-2 | NA | 15 | TRBV7-2 | TGTGCAGGGGAGGGAGCCGGGCTCGACACCGGGGAGCTGTTTTTT | CAGEGAGLDTGELFF
TRBD2 | TRBJ2-1 | NA | 15 | TRBV10-3 | TGTGCCATCAGTGAAAGGGGCGGGAGCATAAATGAGCAGTTCTTC | CAISERGGSINEQFF
TRBD2 | TRBJ2-1 | NA | 15 | TRBV12-3/TRBV12-4 | TGTGCCAGCATTAACCTCAGCGGGAGGGGCAGTGAGCAGTTCTTC | CASINLSGRGSEQFF
NA | TRBJ1-1 | many | 12 | TRBV12-3/TRBV12-4 | TGTGCCAGCAGTTTAAGACCCACTGAAGCTTTCTTT | CASSLRPTEAFF
TRBD1 | TRBJ1-5 | many | 16 | TRBV20-1 | TGCAGTGCTACCCTGACAGGGGTCGGAAACAATCAGCCCCAGCATTTT | CSATLTGVGNNQPQHF
NA | TRBJ2-1 | NA | 15 | TRBV18 | TGTGCCAGCTCATCCACCCGGAGTCCCAACAATGAGCAGTTCTTC | CASSSTRSPNNEQFF
NA | TRBJ2-2 | few | 15 | TRBV7-9 | TGTGCCAGCAGCCGAGTCGGACGACACACCGGGGAGCTGTTTTTT | CASSRVGRHTGELFF
TRBD2 | TRBJ2-7 | NA | 14 | TRBV7-9 | TGTGCCAGCAGCCCCCGGGGAGGGGTCGACGAGCAGTACTTC | CASSPRGGVDEQYF
NA | TRBJ2-7 | few | 12 | TRBV20-1 | TGCGGAGCCGGGACTGGCACCTACGAGCAGTACTTC | CGAGTGTYEQYF
TRBD2 | TRBJ2-7 | NA | 15 | TRBV20-1 | TGCAGTGCTAGAGAGTATAGCGGGGGGACCTACGAGCAGTACTTC | CSAREYSGGTYEQYF
TRBD2 | TRBJ2-2 | NA | 15 | TRBV4-3 | TGCGCCAGCAGCCAAGGGGCGGGAGGAACCGGGGAGCTGTTTTTT | CASSQGAGGTGELFF
TRBD1 | TRBJ1-6 | NA | 17 | TRBV28 | TGTGCCAGCAGTGCCCGGGACAGGGGTTTGGATAATTCACCCCTCCACTTT | CASSARDRGLDNSPLHF
TRBD2 | TRBJ2-5 | NA | 16 | TRBV4-2 | TGTGCCAGCAGCCAAGACGGCGGGAGGGCCGGGGAGACCCAGTACTTC | CASSQDGGRAGETQYF
NA | TRBJ1-5 | NA | 18 | TRBV12-3/TRBV12-4 | TGTGCCAGCAGTTCGGGACGGGGAAGAAGAATGTCGAGTCAGCCCCAGCATTTT | CASSSGRGRRMSSQPQHF
NA | TRBJ2-5 | few | 14 | TRBV5-6 | TGTGCCAGCAGCTGGGGGACAAAACAAGAGACCCAGTACTTC | CASSWGTKQETQYF
NA | TRBJ1-1 | few | 13 | TRBV12-3/TRBV12-4 | TGTGCCAGCAGAGGGGTGGAGGGCACTGAAGCTTTCTTT | CASRGVEGTEAFF
TRBD2 | TRBJ2-5 | NA | 18 | TRBV5-5 | TGTGCCAGCAGCTTGGTTCCCATCAGCGGGGGGACCCAAGAGACCCAGTACTTC | CASSLVPISGGTQETQYF
NA | TRBJ1-4 | few | 15 | TRBV25-1 | TGTGCCAGCAGTTACTCAGGGCGGGGGAATGAAAAACTGTTTTTT | CASSYSGRGNEKLFF
NA | TRBJ1-5 | NA | 15 | TRBV4-2 | TGTGCCAGCAGCCAAGATTTCGCTACCTATCAGCCCCAGCATTTT | CASSQDFATYQPQHF
TRBD1 | TRBJ2-7 | NA | 15 | TRBV4-1 | TGCGCCAGCAGCCTGCAACCGGGACAGGGGAACGAGCAGTACTTC | CASSLQPGQGNEQYF
NA | TRBJ2-3 | NA | 15 | TRBV28 | TGTGCCAGCACGAAATGGGCTACTCCCACAGATACGCAGTATTTT | CASTKWATPTDTQYF
TRBD1 | TRBJ2-7 | NA | 15 | TRBV4-1 | TGCGCCAGCAGCCAATCCGGGACAGGGGGCTACGAGCAGTACTTC | CASSQSGTGGYEQYF
NA | TRBJ2-7 | NA | 14 | TRBV6-2/TRBV6-3 | TGTGCCAGCAGTTCCCGGGACTGGGCCTACGAGCAGTACTTC | CASSSRDWAYEQYF
TRBD1 | TRBJ2-5 | NA | 14 | TRBV7-2 | TGTGCCAGCAGCTCCCGGGGACAGCAAGAGACCCAGTACTTC | CASSSRGQQETQYF
TRBD1 | TRBJ2-3 | NA | 14 | TRBV7-9 | TGTGCCAGCAGCTTAGGAACAGGGGGAGATACGCAGTATTTT | CASSLGTGGDTQYF
NA | TRBJ2-3 | few | 14 | TRBV7-6 | TGTGCCAGCAGCTTAGTCACAGGCACAGATACGCAGTATTTT | CASSLVTGTDTQYF
TRBD1 | TRBJ1-2 | few | 15 | TRBV6-4 | TGTGCCAGCAGTGACTCTTACAGGGGGCAGCGTGGCTACACCTTC | CASSDSYRGQRGYTF
TRBD2 | TRBJ2-5 | NA | 16 | TRBV11-2 | TGTGCCAGCAGCACCGGATCGGGGGGGCTCCAAGAGACCCAGTACTTC | CASSTGSGGLQETQYF
NA | TRBJ2-1 | NA | 13 | TRBV3-1 | TGTGCCAGCAGCCAAGTCCTGACAGATGGGCAGTTCTTC | CASSQVLTDGQFF
NA | TRBJ1-2 | NA | 14 | TRBV6-1 | TGTGCCAGCAGTCCGCCGGGGGGCAACTATGGCTACACCTTC | CASSPPGGNYGYTF
TRBD1 | TRBJ1-1 | few | 12 | TRBV10-3 | TGTGCCACTACAGGGGGGAACGCTGAAGCTTTCTTT | CATTGGNAEAFF
NA | TRBJ2-7 | NA | 15 | TRBV6-1 | TGTGCCAGCAGTCCCCGGACGGGTACTCCCGACGAGCAGTACTTC | CASSPRTGTPDEQYF
NA | TRBJ1-5 | NA | 15 | TRBV5-5 | TGTGCCAGCAGCTTGGCCGAACGTAGCAATCAGCCCCAGCATTTT | CASSLAERSNQPQHF
TRBD1 | TRBJ2-7 | few | 15 | TRBV20-1 | TGCAGTGCTAGACCCCTCCGCGGGACAGGGAACGAGCAGTACTTC | CSARPLRGTGNEQYF
NA | TRBJ2-4 | many | 14 | TRBV5-6 | TGTGCCAGCAGCTTTGGAGGGTCCCAAAACATTCAGTACTTC | CASSFGGSQNIQYF
TRBD2 | TRBJ2-1 | NA | 18 | TRBV4-2 | TGTGCCAGCAGCCAAGATTCCCTAGCGGGAGAGACTTACAATGAGCAGTTCTTC | CASSQDSLAGETYNEQFF
NA | TRBJ2-7 | few | 14 | TRBV28 | TGTGCCAGCAGTTTAGGTGGGGTGCCCTACGAGCAGTACTTC | CASSLGGVPYEQYF
TRBD2 | TRBJ2-1 | few | 15 | TRBV3-1 | TGTGCCAGCAGCCCCTCCGCGGGAGCGTCCAATGAGCAGTTCTTC | CASSPSAGASNEQFF
NA | TRBJ1-4 | NA | 15 | TRBV5-1 | TGCGCCAGCAGCTCTGGAGCCTCAACTAATGAAAAACTGTTTTTT | CASSSGASTNEKLFF
TRBD1 | TRBJ2-7 | once | 14 | TRBV12-3/TRBV12-4 | TGTGCCAGCAGTCCCGGTGGGACAGGGTTCGAGCAGTACTTC | CASSPGGTGFEQYF
TRBD1 | TRBJ2-7 | NA | 15 | TRBV20-1 | TGCAGTGCCCCACCGAGGGACAGGGGTACCAACGAGCAGTACTTC | CSAPPRDRGTNEQYF
TRBD2 | TRBJ2-1 | NA | 15 | TRBV29-1 | TGCAGCGTTATGAGGACTAGCGGGAGGAGTAATGAGCAGTTCTTC | CSVMRTSGRSNEQFF
NA | TRBJ2-3 | NA | 15 | TRBV10-3 | TGTGCCACAGAGGGTAGGGCCCTTGGAACAGATACGCAGTATTTT | CATEGRALGTDTQYF
TRBD1 | TRBJ1-2 | NA | 12 | TRBV29-1 | TGCAGCGCTCCCGACAGGGAGGGTGGCTACACCTTC | CSAPDREGGYTF
NA | TRBJ2-5 | NA | 14 | TRBV18 | TGTGCCAGCTCACCTCAGGGGAACCAAGAGACCCAGTACTTC | CASSPQGNQETQYF
NA | TRBJ2-7 | many | 13 | TRBV11-2 | TGTGCCAGCAGCTTTGGACAGACCTACGAGCAGTACTTC | CASSFGQTYEQYF
NA | TRBJ2-1 | few | 15 | TRBV7-9 | TGTGCCAGCAGCTCAGGGTATTGGGGACCCGATGAGCAGTTCTTC | CASSSGYWGPDEQFF